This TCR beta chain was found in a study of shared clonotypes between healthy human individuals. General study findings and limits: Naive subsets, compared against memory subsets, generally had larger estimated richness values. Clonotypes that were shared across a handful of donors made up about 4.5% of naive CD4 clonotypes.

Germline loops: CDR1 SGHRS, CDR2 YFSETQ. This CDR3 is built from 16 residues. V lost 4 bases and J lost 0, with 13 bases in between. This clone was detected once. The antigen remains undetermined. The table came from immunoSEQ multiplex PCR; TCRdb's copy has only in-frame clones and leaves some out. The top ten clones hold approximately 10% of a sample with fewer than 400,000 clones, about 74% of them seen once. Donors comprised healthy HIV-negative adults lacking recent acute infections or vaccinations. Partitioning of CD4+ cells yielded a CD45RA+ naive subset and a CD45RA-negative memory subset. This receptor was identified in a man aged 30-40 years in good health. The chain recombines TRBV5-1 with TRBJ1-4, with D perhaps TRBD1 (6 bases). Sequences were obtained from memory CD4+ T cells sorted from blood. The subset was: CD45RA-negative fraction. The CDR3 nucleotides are TGCGCCAGCAGCCAAAATACAGGGTCAACTAATGAAAAACTGTTTTTT. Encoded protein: CASSQNTGSTNEKLFF.